This TCR beta chain was profiled in a study of blood T cell repertoires in COVID-19 (dated by TCRdb to 2018 to 2021). Context from the whole study: Samples covering the acute and convalescent phases of COVID-19 were provided by collaborators in the United States, Italy and Spain. The material from the prospective study consisted of cDNA or gDNA derived from T cells, B-cell-depleted T cells, or PBMCs. The dataset comprised deeply sampled blood TCRbeta repertoires from subjects exposed to, actively infected with, or recovered from COVID-19. The repertoires were made available in a free public database intended to serve as a resource for research on the immune response to SARS-CoV-2. Samples were obtained from the ongoing ImmuneRACE study (first 160 participants) and from over a thousand subjects provided by 6 global collaborators. The sample metadata nearly always contained a de-identified subject ID, COVID-19 status, age in years and sex. Where available, HLA class I and class II types were taken from metadata supplied by the sample provider and were not determined by assay-based typing.

On the study overall, not on this receptor specifically: How much clinical and demographic metadata was included differed by source and by participant, and the metadata was provided uncurated.

Collaborating institutions collected whole blood in K2EDTA tubes following their own protocols. For TCRbeta analysis, collaborators shipped samples as frozen whole blood, isolated PBMCs, or DNA extracted from either of those sample types. TCRbeta CDR3 regions were amplified from genomic DNA by means of the immunoSEQ Assay, a bias-controlled multiplex PCR. Regarding the original processing steps: Nucleated cell counts per sample were estimated from amplification of reference gene primers within the assay. Sequence reads were collapsed and filtered to measure the absolute abundance of every unique TCRbeta CDR3 rearrangement. For each sample, productive Simpson clonality was calculated as the square root of Simpson's diversity index across productive rearrangements. As stored in TCRdb, this immuneACCESS dataset retains in-frame rearrangements with V and J assigned. A fraction of the clones does not appear; measured against another copy, unresolved V genes explain less than half of the discrepancy, and the remainder lacks a known reason. V and J calls and clone size follow that table, whereas D and trimming were derived from the DNA. Present in this sample are fewer than 110,000 clones, around 90% of which were seen just once. The top ten clonotypes cover roughly 17% of the sample.

A note on this clone: Its antigen remains undetermined. No base quality information exists; no much larger clone differs at one position.

Counted from cysteine to phenylalanine, this CDR3 has 14 amino acids. The CDR3 DNA has 42 bases and is translated from base 1. The junction carries 14 bases between V and J, which are trimmed by 0 bases and 11 bases respectively. According to the germline V gene (reference sequence), CDR1 reads GTSNPN and CDR2 reads SVGIG. This receptor was identified in a man aged 50-59 years with acute or convalescent COVID-19. The chain couples TRBV30 to TRBJ1-6; TRBD1 is a weak D gene call, 5 bases matching. Sequenced material: peripheral blood. The DNA is TGTGCCTGGAGTGTACGGCCAGGGAGGGCACCCCTCCACTTT. This is translated as CAWSVRPGRAPLHF.